This T cell receptor beta chain was recorded in a study of T cell changes during pregnancy in multiple sclerosis. Clones were sequenced by immunoSEQ multiplex PCR, and TCRdb holds only the in-frame ones, with some missing. The data show 41,000 or so clones, with approximately 90% seen just once and under 0.8% held by the top ten. The junction had 5 bases not matched to a gene; V was cut back by 5 bases and J by 3 bases. Germline assignment: CDR1 PRHDT and CDR2 FYEKMQ (reference sequence). There are 15 residues in the CDR3. The chain links TRBV13 to TRBJ2-7, with 12 bases fitting TRBD2. This clonotype originated in a female donor with multiple sclerosis, enrolled in a pregnancy study. The sample here was CD4+ T cells from peripheral blood mononuclear cells, taken in the first trimester of pregnancy. The CDR3 here is CASSHKGLAGYEQYF. CDR3 nucleotide sequence: TGTGCCAGCAGCCACAAGGGACTAGCGGGCTACGAGCAGTACTTC.